Reported below is one T cell receptor beta chain. This specimen comes from a study of shared T cell receptors in the human thymus. The repertoire was sequenced with immunoSEQ multiplex PCR; TCRdb's copy has only in-frame clones and lacks some. This sample has about 380,000 clones; 85% to 95% occur once, and the top ten carry roughly 0.02%. Material for sequencing was thymocytes. The TCR was taken from a human donor.

For the CDR3, the DNA is TGTGCCAGCAGCTTATTTAGGGACACTGAAGCTTTCTTT. Translating it yields CASSLFRDTEAFF. The V gene is TRBV7-6, the J gene TRBJ1-1; no firm D call. Trimming stripped 2 bases from V and 3 bases from J, with 7 bases between. There are 13 residues in the CDR3. Per germline, CDR1 SGHVS and CDR2 FNYEAQ.